Below are 13 T cell receptor beta chains sequenced from a single sample in a study of CD8 T cells in Susac syndrome. Roughly 0.45 to 1 ug RNA was reverse transcribed with random hexamers. MiXCR, run by TCRdb on the immunoSEQ multiplex PCR reads, gives a single entry per CDR3 protein. The sample comprises about 20,000 distinct CDR3 sequences, just under 95% of which are singletons, and approximately 0.25% rests with the top ten. Material for sequencing was CD8+ T cells from PBMCs. The source of these receptors is a human donor in good health.

This chain's CDR3 is CASGLSSGGVDTQYF. The CDR3 nucleotides are TGTGCTAGTGGTTTGAGTAGCGGGGGGGTAGATACGCAGTATTTT. The chain combines TRBV12-5 with TRBJ2-3; TRBD2 matches 11 bases. The CDR3 sequence is 15 residues long. Trimming cost V 2 bases and J 5 bases; bases outside gene matches: 3. Germline lookup yields CDR1 LGHNT and CDR2 FRNRAP.

CDR3 DNA: TGTGCCAGCAGCTTAAATGTTCCCCAAGAGACCCAGTACTTC. This encodes CASSLNVPQETQYF. The rearrangement joins TRBV7-9 to TRBJ2-5, with D hard to call. V was cut by 2 bases and J by 1 base, with 8 bases left in between. Germline V lookup: CDR1 SEHNR, CDR2 FQNEAQ (reference sequence). The CDR3 is made up of 14 amino acids.

J is TRBJ2-7 and V is TRBV29-1, with 7 bases matching TRBD1. The CDR3 spans 17 residues. After removal of 1 base from V and 3 bases from J, the junction contained 15 bases not matched to a gene. The germline V gene encodes CDR1 SQVTM and CDR2 ANQGSEA. Here the CDR3 DNA reads TGCAGCGTTGAAGCCAGATCCGACAGGGTAAAGAACTACGAGCAGTACTTC. Protein product: CSVEARSDRVKNYEQYF.

The chain uses TRBV5-6 and TRBJ2-7; D uncertain. Germline V CDR1 and CDR2: SGHDT, YYEEEE. V shed 2 bases and J shed 6 bases, with 6 bases lying between them. This CDR3 spans 11 amino acids. The CDR3 region is CASSFSTEQYF. The CDR3 coding sequence is TGTGCCAGCAGCTTCTCGACCGAGCAGTACTTC.

CDR3 region: CSVAGTGSLYEQYF. CDR3 DNA sequence: TGCAGCGTTGCCGGGACAGGTAGTTTGTACGAGCAGTACTTC. This chain connects TRBV29-1 to TRBJ2-7; TRBD1 matches at 8 bases. The CDR3 is made up of 14 amino acids. CDR1 is SQVTM and CDR2 is ANQGSEA in the germline V gene. V shed 4 bases and J 4 bases; nucleotides not matched to a gene: 9.

The chain combines TRBV15 with TRBJ1-1; 7 nucleotides align to TRBD1. CDR1 and CDR2 from the germline V gene are LNHNV and YYDKDF (reference sequence). CDR3 length equals 14 residues. V was clipped by 4 bases and J by 5 bases; unmatched bases: 7. The CDR3 loop reads CATSTGQEVTEAFF. CDR3 in DNA: TGTGCCACCAGCACAGGACAGGAGGTGACTGAAGCTTTCTTT. The full variable domain, with the rest looked up from reference TRBV15 and TRBJ1-1, is DAMVIQNPRYQVTQFGKPVTLSCSQTLNHNVMYWYQQKSSQAPKLLFHYYDKDFNNEADTPDNFQSRRPNTSFCFLDIRSPGLGDTAMYLCATSTGQEVTEAFFGQGTRLTVV.

This chain uses TRBV7-9 with TRBJ2-1; 7 bases match TRBD1. Per germline, CDR1 SEHNR and CDR2 FQNEAQ (reference sequence). The CDR3 contains 14 residues. V shed 3 bases and J 5 bases; nucleotides not matched to a gene: 4. For the CDR3, the DNA is TGTGCCAGCAGCTTCCGGGACAGTGACAATGAGCAGTTCTTC. Residues: CASSFRDSDNEQFF.

This chain uses TRBV7-8 with TRBJ2-1, with D perhaps TRBD2 (5 bases). The V gene lost 5 bases and the J gene lost 6 bases, with 20 bases spanning the gap. The germline gives CDR1 SGHVS, CDR2 FQNEAQ. The CDR3 is 16 residues long. The CDR3 DNA reads TGTGCCAGCAGCCCACGACTAAGCTCGATAGGCAATGAGCAGTTCTTC. Protein: CASSPRLSSIGNEQFF.

The chain uses TRBV7-2 and TRBJ2-3, with 11 nucleotides matching TRBD2. The CDR3 is 18 residues long. J was trimmed by 2 bases and V by 5 bases; bases with no gene match: 12. Germline CDR1 SGHTA, CDR2 FQGNSA. Here the CDR3 reads CASSQGFLAGGTTDTQYF. The CDR3 nucleotides read TGTGCCAGCAGCCAGGGGTTCCTAGCGGGGGGCACCACAGATACGCAGTATTTT.

The table lists this clonotype with a count of one. The chain is built from TRBV7-2 and TRBJ2-7; 8 bases match TRBD2. V lost 2 bases and J lost 3; bases outside the gene matches: 3. The CDR3 is 14 amino acids. Germline values: CDR1 SGHTA, CDR2 FQGNSA. CDR3 residues: CASSLRRGVYEQYF. The CDR3 coding sequence is TGTGCCAGCAGCTTAAGGCGGGGGGTCTACGAGCAGTACTTC. The variable domain in full, completed from reference TRBV7-2 and TRBJ2-7, reads GAGVSQSPSNKVTEKGKDVELRCDPISGHTALYWYRQSLGQGLEFLIYFQGNSAPDKSGLPSDRFSAERTGGSVSTLTIQRTQQEDSAVYLCASSLRRGVYEQYFGPGTRLTVT.

This chain connects TRBV4-1 to TRBJ2-7; 7 nucleotides match TRBD2. CDR3 length: 15 amino acids. The V gene end was trimmed by 4 bases and the J gene end by 5 bases; junction bases not matched to a gene: 11. Germline V gene sequence: CDR1 MGHRA, CDR2 YSYEKL. CDR3 DNA: TGCGCCAGCAGCCTGTCTGGCGGGGGTCGCCACGAGCAGTACTTC. Translation gives CASSLSGGGRHEQYF.

The V call is TRBV3-1, the J call TRBJ1-5; 7 nucleotides align to TRBD1. With 1 base clipped from V and 4 bases from J, the junction kept 1 base outside the gene matches. Per the germline V gene, CDR1 is LGHDT and CDR2 is YNNKEL (reference sequence). The CDR3 contains 14 residues. DNA of the CDR3: TGTGCCAGCAGCCAAGGACAGGGTAATCAGCCCCAGCATTTT. This translates into CASSQGQGNQPQHF.

The rearrangement uses TRBV7-2 and TRBJ2-3, with 7 bases aligning to TRBD2. This CDR3 spans 15 amino acids. Unmatched junction bases numbered 4, after V lost 4 bases and J lost 0 bases. Germline V gene sequence: CDR1 SGHTA, CDR2 FQGNSA. CDR3 DNA: TGTGCCAGCAGCTCGACTAGCTTTAGCACAGATACGCAGTATTTT. Protein: CASSSTSFSTDTQYF.